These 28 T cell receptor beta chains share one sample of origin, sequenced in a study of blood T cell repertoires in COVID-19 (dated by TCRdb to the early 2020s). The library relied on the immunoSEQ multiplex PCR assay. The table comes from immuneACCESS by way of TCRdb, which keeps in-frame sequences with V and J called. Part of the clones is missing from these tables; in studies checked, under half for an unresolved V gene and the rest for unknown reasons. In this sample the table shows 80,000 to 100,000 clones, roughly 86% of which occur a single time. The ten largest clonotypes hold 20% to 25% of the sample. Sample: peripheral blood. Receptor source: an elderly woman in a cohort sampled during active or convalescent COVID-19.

The DNA for the CDR3 is TGTGCCAGCAGCCTCTGGGGCTCTGAGCAGTTCTTC. Translated, it gives CASSLWGSEQFF. The J gene is TRBJ2-1, the V gene TRBV3-1 (or the pseudogene TRBV3-2), with D maybe TRBD1 (5 bases). Trimming removed 4 bases at V and 9 bases at J, with 10 bases between. CDR3 length: 12 residues. The germline V gene encodes CDR1 LGHDT and CDR2 YNNKEL (reference sequence).

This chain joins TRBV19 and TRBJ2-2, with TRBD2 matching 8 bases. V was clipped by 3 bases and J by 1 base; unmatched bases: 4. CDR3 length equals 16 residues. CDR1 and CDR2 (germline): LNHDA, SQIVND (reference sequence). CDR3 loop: CASSMPTSGNTGELFF. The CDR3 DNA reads TGTGCCAGTAGTATGCCCACTAGCGGGAACACCGGGGAGCTGTTTTTT.

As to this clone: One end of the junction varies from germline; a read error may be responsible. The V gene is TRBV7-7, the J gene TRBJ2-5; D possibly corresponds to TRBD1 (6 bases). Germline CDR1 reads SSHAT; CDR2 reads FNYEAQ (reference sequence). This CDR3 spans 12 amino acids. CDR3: CASSLETGTQYF. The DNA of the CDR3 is TGTGCTAGCAGCTTAGAGACAGGCACCCAGTACTTC. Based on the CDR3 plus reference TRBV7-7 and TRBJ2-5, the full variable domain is GAGVSQSPRYKVTKRGQDVTLRCDPISSHATLYWYQQALGQGPEFLTYFNYEAQPDKSGLPSDRFSAERPEGSISTLTIQRTEQRDSAMYRCASSLETGTQYFGPGTRLLVL.

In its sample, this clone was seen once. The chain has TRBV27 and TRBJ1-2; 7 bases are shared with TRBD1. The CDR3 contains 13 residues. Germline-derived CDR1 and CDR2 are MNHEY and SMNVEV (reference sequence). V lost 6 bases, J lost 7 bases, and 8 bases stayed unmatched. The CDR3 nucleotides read TGTGCCAGCAGCGGGACAGTGGATCGTGGCTACACCTTC. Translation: CASSGTVDRGYTF.

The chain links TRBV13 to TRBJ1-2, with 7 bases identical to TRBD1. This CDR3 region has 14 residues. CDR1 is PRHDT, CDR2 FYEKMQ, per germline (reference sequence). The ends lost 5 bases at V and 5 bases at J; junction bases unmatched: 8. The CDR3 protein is CASSQRTGRYGYTF. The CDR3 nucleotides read TGTGCCAGCAGCCAAAGGACAGGACGATATGGCTACACCTTC.

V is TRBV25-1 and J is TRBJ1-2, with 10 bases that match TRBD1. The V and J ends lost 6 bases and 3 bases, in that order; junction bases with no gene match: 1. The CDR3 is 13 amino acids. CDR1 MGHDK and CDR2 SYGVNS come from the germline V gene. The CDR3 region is CASRTGGDYGYTF. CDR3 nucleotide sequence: TGTGCCAGCAGGACAGGGGGCGACTATGGCTACACCTTC.

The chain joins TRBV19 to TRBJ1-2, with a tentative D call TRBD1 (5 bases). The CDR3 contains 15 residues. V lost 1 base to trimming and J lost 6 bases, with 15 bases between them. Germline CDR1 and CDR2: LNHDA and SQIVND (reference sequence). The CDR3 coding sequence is TGTGCCAGTAGTATAGGGCAGGGTTTAGTGGATGGCTACACCTTC. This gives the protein CASSIGQGLVDGYTF.

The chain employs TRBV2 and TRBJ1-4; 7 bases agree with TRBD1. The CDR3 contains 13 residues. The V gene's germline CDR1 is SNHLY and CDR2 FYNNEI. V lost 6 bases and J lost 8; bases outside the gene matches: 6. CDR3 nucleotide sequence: TGTGCCAGCAGGACCCAAGGGGGCGAAAAACTGTTTTTT. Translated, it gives CASRTQGGEKLFF.

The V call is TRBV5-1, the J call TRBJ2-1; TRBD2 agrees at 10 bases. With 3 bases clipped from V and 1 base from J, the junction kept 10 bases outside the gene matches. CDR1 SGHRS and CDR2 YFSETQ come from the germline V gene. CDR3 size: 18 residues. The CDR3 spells CASSSGTSASRSYNEQFF. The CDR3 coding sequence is TGCGCCAGCAGCTCCGGGACTAGCGCGTCCCGGTCCTACAATGAGCAGTTCTTC.

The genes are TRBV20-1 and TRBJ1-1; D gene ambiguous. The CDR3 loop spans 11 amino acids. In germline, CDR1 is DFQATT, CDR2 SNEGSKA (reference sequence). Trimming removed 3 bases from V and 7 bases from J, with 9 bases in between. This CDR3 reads CSASRQNEAFF. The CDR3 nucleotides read TGCAGTGCTAGTCGACAAAATGAAGCTTTCTTT.

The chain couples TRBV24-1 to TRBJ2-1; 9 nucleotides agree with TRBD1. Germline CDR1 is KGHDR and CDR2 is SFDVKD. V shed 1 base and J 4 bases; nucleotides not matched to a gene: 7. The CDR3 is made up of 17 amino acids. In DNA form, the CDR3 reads TGTGCCACCAGTGATTTTAGGCCCGGGACAGGGTACAATGAGCAGTTCTTC. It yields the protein CATSDFRPGTGYNEQFF.

The CDR3 bases are TGCAGCGTTGGGGTGGGGCAGGGCTCCAGGTATGGCTACACCTTC. The encoded protein is CSVGVGQGSRYGYTF. The chain carries TRBV29-1 and TRBJ1-2; D is perhaps TRBD1 (5 bases). The CDR3 runs to 15 residues. The germline V gene encodes CDR1 SQVTM and CDR2 ANQGSEA. The V and J ends lost 4 bases and 5 bases respectively, with 20 bases between them.

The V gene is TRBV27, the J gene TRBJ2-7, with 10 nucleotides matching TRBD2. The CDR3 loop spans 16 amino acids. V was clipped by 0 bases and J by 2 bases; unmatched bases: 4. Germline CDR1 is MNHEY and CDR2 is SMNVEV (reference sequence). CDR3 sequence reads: CASSLSPSGSPYEQYF. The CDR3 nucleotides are TGTGCCAGCAGTTTATCCCCTAGCGGGAGCCCCTACGAGCAGTACTTC.

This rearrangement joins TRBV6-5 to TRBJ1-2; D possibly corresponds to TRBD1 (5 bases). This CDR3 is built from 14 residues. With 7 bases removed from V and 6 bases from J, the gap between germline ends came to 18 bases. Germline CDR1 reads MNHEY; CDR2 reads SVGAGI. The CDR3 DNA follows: TGTGCCAGCACCTCAGGGTTAAGGCGTCATGGCTACACCTTC. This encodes CASTSGLRRHGYTF.

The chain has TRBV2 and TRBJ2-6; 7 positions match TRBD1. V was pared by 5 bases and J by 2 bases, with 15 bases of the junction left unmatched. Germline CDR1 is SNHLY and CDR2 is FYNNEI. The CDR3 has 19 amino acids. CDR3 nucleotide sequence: TGTGCCAGCAGTTCCTGGATGAGGGACAGTGGGGCTGGGGCCAACGTCCTGACTTTC. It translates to CASSSWMRDSGAGANVLTF.

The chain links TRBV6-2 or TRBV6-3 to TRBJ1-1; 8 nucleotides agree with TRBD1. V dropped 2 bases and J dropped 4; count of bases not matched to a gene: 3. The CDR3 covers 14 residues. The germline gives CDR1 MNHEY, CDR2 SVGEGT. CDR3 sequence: CASSYITGGTEAFF. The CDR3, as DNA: TGTGCCAGCAGTTACATTACAGGGGGCACTGAAGCTTTCTTT.

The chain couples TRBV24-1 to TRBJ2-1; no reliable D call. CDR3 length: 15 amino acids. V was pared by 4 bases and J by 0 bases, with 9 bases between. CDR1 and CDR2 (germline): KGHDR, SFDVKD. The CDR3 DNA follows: TGTGCCACCAGTGACCCAGGTGACTCCTACAATGAGCAGTTCTTC. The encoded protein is CATSDPGDSYNEQFF.

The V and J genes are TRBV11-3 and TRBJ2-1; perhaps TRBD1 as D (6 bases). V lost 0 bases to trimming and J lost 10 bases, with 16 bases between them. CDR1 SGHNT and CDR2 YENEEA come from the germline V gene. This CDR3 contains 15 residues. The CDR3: CASSLDESGAREQFF. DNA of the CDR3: TGTGCCAGCAGCTTAGATGAGTCAGGGGCACGCGAGCAGTTCTTC.

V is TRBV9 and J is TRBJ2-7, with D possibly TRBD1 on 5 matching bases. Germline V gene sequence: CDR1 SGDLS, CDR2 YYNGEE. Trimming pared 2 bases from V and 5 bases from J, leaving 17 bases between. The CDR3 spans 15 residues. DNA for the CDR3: TGTGCCAGCAGCGTGAGCGCAGGGTTATGGGACGAGCAGTACTTC. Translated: CASSVSAGLWDEQYF.

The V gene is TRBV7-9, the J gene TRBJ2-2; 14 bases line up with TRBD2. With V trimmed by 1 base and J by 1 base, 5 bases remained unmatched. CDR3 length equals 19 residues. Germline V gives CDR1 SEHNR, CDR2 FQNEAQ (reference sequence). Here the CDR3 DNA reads TGTGCCAGCAGCTTAGGGAGACTAGCGGGAGGGAGGAACACCGGGGAGCTGTTTTTT. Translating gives CASSLGRLAGGRNTGELFF.

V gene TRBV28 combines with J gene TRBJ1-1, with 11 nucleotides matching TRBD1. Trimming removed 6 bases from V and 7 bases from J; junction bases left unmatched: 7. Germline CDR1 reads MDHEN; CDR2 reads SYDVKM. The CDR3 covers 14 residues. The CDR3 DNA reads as TGTGCCAGCAGAACCGGACAGGGGGCAATTGAAGCTTTCTTT. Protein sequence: CASRTGQGAIEAFF.

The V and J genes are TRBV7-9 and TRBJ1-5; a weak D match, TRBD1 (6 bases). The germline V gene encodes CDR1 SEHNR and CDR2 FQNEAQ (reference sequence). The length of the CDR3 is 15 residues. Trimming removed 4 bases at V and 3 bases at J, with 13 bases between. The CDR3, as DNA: TGTGCCAGCAGCTCCTCGGGGGGCTTCAATCAGCCCCAGCATTTT. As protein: CASSSSGGFNQPQHF.

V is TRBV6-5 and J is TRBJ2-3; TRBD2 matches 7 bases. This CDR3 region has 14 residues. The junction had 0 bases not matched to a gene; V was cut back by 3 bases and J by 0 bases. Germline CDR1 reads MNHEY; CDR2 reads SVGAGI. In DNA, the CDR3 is TGTGCCAGCAGTTATAGCGGGAGCACAGATACGCAGTATTTT. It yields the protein CASSYSGSTDTQYF.

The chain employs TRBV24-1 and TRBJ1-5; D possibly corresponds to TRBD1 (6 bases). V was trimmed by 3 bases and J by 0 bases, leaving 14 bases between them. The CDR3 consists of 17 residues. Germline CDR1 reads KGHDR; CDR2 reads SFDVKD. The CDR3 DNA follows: TGTGCCACCAGTGATGGACGGACAGTTGATAGCAATCAGCCCCAGCATTTT. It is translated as CATSDGRTVDSNQPQHF.

DNA for the CDR3: TGTGCCAGCAGTGACGGCTCGTATGGCTACACCTTC. It translates to CASSDGSYGYTF. The rearrangement links TRBV6-4 to TRBJ1-2; D is uncertain. V was pared by 2 bases and J by 5 bases, with 6 bases between. The germline V gene encodes CDR1 MRHNA and CDR2 SNTAGT. The CDR3 contains 12 residues.

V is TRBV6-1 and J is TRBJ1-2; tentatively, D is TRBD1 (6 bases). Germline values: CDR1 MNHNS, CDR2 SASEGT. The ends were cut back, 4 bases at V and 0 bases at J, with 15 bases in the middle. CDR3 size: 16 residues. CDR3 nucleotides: TGTGCCAGCAGTGGACCGGGACACCAACCTAACTATGGCTACACCTTC. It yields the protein CASSGPGHQPNYGYTF.

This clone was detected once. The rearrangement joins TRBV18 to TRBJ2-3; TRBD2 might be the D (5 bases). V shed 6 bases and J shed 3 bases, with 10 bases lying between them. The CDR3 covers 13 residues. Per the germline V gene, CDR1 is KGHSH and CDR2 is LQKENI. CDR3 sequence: CASSPSGTDTQYF. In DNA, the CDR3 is TGTGCCAGCTCCCCATCGGGGACAGATACGCAGTATTTT.

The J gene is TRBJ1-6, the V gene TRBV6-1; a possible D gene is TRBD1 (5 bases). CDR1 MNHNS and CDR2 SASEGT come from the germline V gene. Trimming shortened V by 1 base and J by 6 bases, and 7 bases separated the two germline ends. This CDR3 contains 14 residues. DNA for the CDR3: TGTGCCAGCAGTGAAGGACAGATTAATTCACCCCTCCACTTT. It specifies CASSEGQINSPLHF.